This T cell receptor (beta chain) appears in the sequencing data of a study of Graves' ophthalmopathy and Graves' hyperthyroidism. Study outcomes and limitations: Blood was where most expanded thyroid clonotypes above 0.001 frequency also turned up.

This clonotype was seen many times. The antigen remains undetermined. The hyperthyroidism patients had a new diagnosis of under 2 months' duration and were aged 18 to 65. CDR3 regions of TCR beta were amplified from RNA transcripts. Following a first-round RT-PCR that used HTBI primers, a second-round multiplex PCR was carried out. TCRdb recomputed calls from the multiplex PCR reads with MiXCR, one row per CDR3 protein. The profile covers hundreds of thousands of distinct CDR3 sequences, with about a fifth appearing a single time and more than 5.5% taken by the ten largest. V shed 0 bases and J 0 bases; nucleotides not matched to a gene: 5. The V gene's germline CDR1 is SGHRS and CDR2 YFSETQ. This CDR3 has 17 residues.

The receptor was isolated from a woman aged 18-30 years with stable Graves' hyperthyroidism. Some clones in this sample may be carry-over from other donors' samples. Input material: peripheral blood. This chain connects TRBV5-1 to TRBJ1-3; 8 bases align to TRBD1. CDR3 nucleotides: TGCGCCAGCAGCTTGGAGGCCACAGGGGGCTCTGGAAACACCATATATTTT. It yields the protein CASSLEATGGSGNTIYF.